This is a list of T cell receptor beta chains from one sample in a study of post-analysis software for immune sequencing data. Using its own MiXCR run on the PCR reads, TCRdb lists one record per CDR3 protein. The table includes roughly 600,000 distinct CDR3 sequences, about 44% detected once. The sample was blood. All receptors derive from a girl aged 5-17 years with multiple sclerosis. Both conserved end residues are part of each CDR3.

v_call	j_call	cdr3_aa
TRBV7-2	TRBJ2-2	CASSSGLAGAANTGELFF
TRBV25-1	TRBJ2-1	CASSETGLASNEQFF
TRBV7-8	TRBJ2-3	CASKPERTSGPRGNTQYF
TRBV5-5	TRBJ2-3	CASSSGTAGSTDTQYF
TRBV7-2	TRBJ2-1	CASSLGLAVSSYNEQFF
TRBV12-3/TRBV12-4	TRBJ1-2	CASSSLQGGYGYTF
TRBV3-1	TRBJ2-1	CASRPRWGEQFF
TRBV7-9	TRBJ2-7	CASSYTGTSYEQYF
TRBV5-1	TRBJ2-4	CASSFEGLLAKNIQYF
TRBV5-1	TRBJ2-1	CASSWGRIESYNEQFF
TRBV7-3	TRBJ2-3	CASSLSDPDTQYF
TRBV5-1	TRBJ2-1	CASSGGPGLYNEQFF
TRBV21-1	TRBJ2-4	CASSKRTGPLQSDPKNIQYF
TRBV7-6	TRBJ2-7	CASSSYRGDEQYF
TRBV4-2	TRBJ2-3	CASSQDPSLRFTDTQYF
TRBV6-5	TRBJ2-3	CASSYKQGAIDTQYF
TRBV6-1	TRBJ2-3	CASSVGTGELTQYF
TRBV12-3/TRBV12-4	TRBJ2-1	CASSPRTSGIYNEQFF
TRBV6-5	TRBJ2-7	CASSYATGRDYEQYF
TRBV5-5	TRBJ2-5	CASSQPGQGLLETQYF
TRBV12-3/TRBV12-4	TRBJ2-6	CASSGISGANVLTF
TRBV12-3/TRBV12-4	TRBJ1-5	CASSVSLRVKGQPQHF
TRBV29-1	.	CSIEGLITETQYF
TRBV7-8	TRBJ1-5	CARVGPQHF
TRBV12-3/TRBV12-4	TRBJ2-3	CATTGGAVGTDTQYF
TRBV29-1	TRBJ2-3	CSVATGGYTDTQYF
TRBV18	TRBJ1-1	CASSPQENTEAFF
TRBV7-9	TRBJ1-2	CASSGGTGLNYGYTF
TRBV7-9	TRBJ2-5	CASSRGQIQETQYF
TRBV15	TRBJ2-1	CATSSDYRGGEEQFF
TRBV4-1	TRBJ1-4	CASGQADRDNEKLFF
TRBV6-1	.	CASSEIDEQYF
TRBV6-6	TRBJ1-5	CASSHRDNQPQHF
TRBV20-1	TRBJ2-2	CSAISYTGELFF
TRBV7-9	TRBJ1-1	CASSSLDTEAFF
TRBV4-2	TRBJ2-1	CASSQVPPTSGGAREQFF
TRBV7-2	TRBJ1-2	CASSLEGQGLGGYTF
TRBV4-1	TRBJ1-2	CASSQVLPAGSGYTF
TRBV29-1	TRBJ1-1	CSADPHAGLAFF
TRBV7-3	TRBJ2-3	CASRGDGTDTQYF
TRBV10-3	TRBJ2-7	CAISDPRDRGNYEQYF
TRBV9	TRBJ2-1	CASSVGDFLGGNEQFF
TRBV4-1	.	CAGSQEWGVGEQYF
TRBV12-3/TRBV12-4	TRBJ1-1	CASIKDFMNTEAFF
TRBV7-3	TRBJ1-5	CASSSGQGAGQPQHF